The rows below give T cell receptor beta chains drawn from one sample of a study of T-cell memory formation after mild COVID-19. MiXCR, applied by TCRdb to the 5' RACE reads, yields one record per CDR3 protein. The table records some 300,000 distinct CDR3 sequences, 20% to 25% of them present only once. Sequenced input: PBMCs or a T cell subset sorted from them (not recorded which). The receptors here all came from a man aged 18 to 29 who had mild COVID-19 (a few samples of this study predate the infection). Cell type and time point are not known. Each CDR3 is given with its conserved first and last residue. The order of the fields is V gene, clone size, CDR3 length, J gene, D gene, CDR3 protein, CDR3 DNA. A D gene is named only where the DNA matches it firmly. The size entry is marked missing in some rows and otherwise reads once, few, many or a size class.

v_gene: TRBV7-9; abundance: -; len: 17; j_gene: TRBJ2-5; d_gene: TRBD2; CDR3aa: CASSSRGSSGIQETQYF; CDR3nt: TGTGCCAGCAGCTCCCGGGGGTCTAGCGGAATCCAAGAGACCCAGTACTTC
v_gene: TRBV5-1; abundance: few; len: 14; j_gene: TRBJ2-2; d_gene: -; CDR3aa: CASSSTRPTGELFF; CDR3nt: TGCGCCAGCAGCTCAACGAGGCCCACCGGGGAGCTGTTTTTT
v_gene: TRBV21-1; abundance: -; len: 14; j_gene: TRBJ1-2; d_gene: -; CDR3aa: CASSKAGNNYGYTF; CDR3nt: TGTGCCAGCAGCAAAGCGGGAAATAACTATGGCTACACCTTC
v_gene: TRBV11-2; abundance: -; len: 11; j_gene: TRBJ2-1; d_gene: -; CDR3aa: CASSLEGAALF; CDR3nt: TGTGCCAGCAGCTTGGAAGGGGCCGCACTCTTC
v_gene: TRBV5-1; abundance: -; len: 14; j_gene: TRBJ2-5; d_gene: -; CDR3aa: CASSRTRDSAPQYF; CDR3nt: TGCGCCAGCAGCAGGACCCGGGACTCAGCTCCCCAGTACTTC
v_gene: TRBV5-1; abundance: -; len: 13; j_gene: TRBJ1-1; d_gene: -; CDR3aa: CASSITENTEAFF; CDR3nt: TGCGCCAGCAGCATCACAGAGAACACTGAAGCTTTCTTT
v_gene: TRBV19; abundance: -; len: 12; j_gene: TRBJ2-7; d_gene: -; CDR3aa: CATGTGIGEQYF; CDR3nt: TGTGCCACAGGAACAGGGATAGGGGAGCAGTACTTC
v_gene: TRBV4-3; abundance: few; len: 16; j_gene: TRBJ2-3; d_gene: TRBD2; CDR3aa: CASSALAGGSTDTQYF; CDR3nt: TGCGCCAGCAGCGCGTTAGCGGGGGGAAGCACAGATACGCAGTATTTT
v_gene: TRBV5-6; abundance: -; len: 17; j_gene: TRBJ2-2; d_gene: -; CDR3aa: CASSSEGWQVTTGELFF; CDR3nt: TGTGCCAGCAGCTCGGAAGGTTGGCAGGTGACAACCGGGGAGCTGTTTTTT
v_gene: TRBV27; abundance: -; len: 16; j_gene: TRBJ2-7; d_gene: -; CDR3aa: CASSPTPPGGLYEQYF; CDR3nt: TGTGCCAGCAGTCCAACCCCCCCGGGCGGCCTCTACGAGCAGTACTTC
v_gene: TRBV3-1; abundance: few; len: 13; j_gene: TRBJ2-1; d_gene: TRBD2; CDR3aa: CASSGLAGGRKFF; CDR3nt: TGTGCCAGCAGCGGGTTAGCGGGGGGGAGGAAGTTCTTC
v_gene: TRBV20-1; abundance: -; len: 13; j_gene: TRBJ1-2; d_gene: TRBD1; CDR3aa: CSATDRVGYGYTF; CDR3nt: TGCAGTGCTACGGACAGGGTGGGTTATGGCTACACCTTC
v_gene: TRBV11-3; abundance: few; len: 16; j_gene: TRBJ1-1; d_gene: TRBD1; CDR3aa: CASSPGRGRVNTEAFF; CDR3nt: TGTGCCAGCAGCCCTGGTAGGGGGCGGGTGAACACTGAAGCTTTCTTT
v_gene: TRBV20-1; abundance: many; len: 12; j_gene: TRBJ1-2; d_gene: -; CDR3aa: CSASNSYYGYTF; CDR3nt: TGCAGTGCTTCTAATTCTTACTATGGCTACACCTTC
v_gene: TRBV24-1; abundance: many; len: 16; j_gene: TRBJ2-1; d_gene: -; CDR3aa: CATSDFPGSSYNEQFF; CDR3nt: TGTGCCACCAGTGATTTCCCGGGGAGCTCCTACAATGAGCAGTTCTTC
v_gene: TRBV4-1; abundance: -; len: 13; j_gene: TRBJ2-1; d_gene: -; CDR3aa: CASSLRDFNEQFF; CDR3nt: TGCGCCAGCAGCCTTCGGGACTTCAATGAGCAGTTCTTC
v_gene: TRBV11-1; abundance: few; len: 15; j_gene: TRBJ2-3; d_gene: TRBD2; CDR3aa: CASSFPSGGTDTQYF; CDR3nt: TGTGCCAGCAGCTTCCCTAGCGGGGGGACAGATACGCAGTATTTT
v_gene: TRBV29-1; abundance: few; len: 13; j_gene: TRBJ2-3; d_gene: -; CDR3aa: CSVVGQSTDTQYF; CDR3nt: TGCAGCGTCGTAGGGCAGAGCACAGATACGCAGTATTTT
v_gene: TRBV27; abundance: -; len: 15; j_gene: TRBJ1-4; d_gene: -; CDR3aa: CASSLSLTTNEKLFF; CDR3nt: TGTGCCAGCAGTTTATCCCTTACAACTAATGAAAAACTGTTTTTT
v_gene: TRBV7-9; abundance: -; len: 14; j_gene: TRBJ2-5; d_gene: -; CDR3aa: CASSLASVVETQYF; CDR3nt: TGTGCCAGCAGCTTAGCTTCAGTGGTAGAGACCCAGTACTTC
v_gene: TRBV10-3; abundance: few; len: 14; j_gene: TRBJ1-6; d_gene: TRBD1; CDR3aa: CAISLQGAGSPLHF; CDR3nt: TGTGCCATCAGTTTACAGGGGGCCGGTTCACCCCTCCACTTT
v_gene: TRBV2; abundance: -; len: 14; j_gene: TRBJ2-2; d_gene: -; CDR3aa: CASSDLAQAGELFF; CDR3nt: TGTGCCAGCAGTGATCTAGCTCAGGCCGGGGAGCTGTTTTTT
v_gene: TRBV20-1; abundance: few; len: 15; j_gene: TRBJ2-3; d_gene: TRBD2; CDR3aa: CSARKLAASTDTQYF; CDR3nt: TGCAGTGCTAGAAAACTAGCGGCCAGCACAGATACGCAGTATTTT
v_gene: TRBV6-2/TRBV6-3; abundance: many; len: 13; j_gene: TRBJ1-5; d_gene: -; CDR3aa: CASRLDSNQPQHF; CDR3nt: TGTGCCAGCAGGTTGGATAGCAATCAGCCCCAGCATTTT
v_gene: TRBV5-1; abundance: few; len: 13; j_gene: TRBJ2-1; d_gene: -; CDR3aa: CASSLVGVVEQFF; CDR3nt: TGCGCCAGCAGCTTGGTTGGGGTAGTGGAGCAGTTCTTC
v_gene: TRBV6-2/TRBV6-3; abundance: -; len: 19; j_gene: TRBJ1-6; d_gene: TRBD1; CDR3aa: CASSFDRGRNERVNSPLHF; CDR3nt: TGTGCCAGCAGTTTTGACAGGGGCCGCAATGAGCGAGTTAATTCACCCCTCCACTTT
v_gene: TRBV24-1; abundance: once; len: 16; j_gene: TRBJ2-5; d_gene: -; CDR3aa: CATSDVRGSRGETQYF; CDR3nt: TGTGCCACCAGTGATGTCAGGGGTAGTAGGGGAGAGACCCAGTACTTC
v_gene: TRBV20-1; abundance: few; len: 12; j_gene: TRBJ1-5; d_gene: -; CDR3aa: CSASDGARPQHF; CDR3nt: TGCAGTGCTTCGGACGGAGCTCGGCCCCAGCATTTT
v_gene: TRBV5-6; abundance: -; len: 12; j_gene: TRBJ1-6; d_gene: -; CDR3aa: CASSVGSSPLHF; CDR3nt: TGTGCCAGCAGCGTGGGGTCTTCACCCCTCCACTTT
v_gene: TRBV4-1; abundance: -; len: 15; j_gene: TRBJ1-4; d_gene: -; CDR3aa: CASSPPNGLNEKLFF; CDR3nt: TGCGCCAGCAGCCCCCCAAACGGGCTTAATGAAAAACTGTTTTTT
v_gene: TRBV9; abundance: -; len: 16; j_gene: TRBJ2-3; d_gene: -; CDR3aa: CASSVYGVPSTDTQYF; CDR3nt: TGTGCCAGCAGCGTTTACGGGGTACCTAGCACAGATACGCAGTATTTT
v_gene: TRBV6-2/TRBV6-3; abundance: -; len: 14; j_gene: TRBJ1-2; d_gene: TRBD1; CDR3aa: CASRSDRGPYGYTF; CDR3nt: TGTGCCAGCAGGAGCGACAGGGGGCCTTATGGCTACACCTTC
v_gene: TRBV6-2/TRBV6-3; abundance: few; len: 16; j_gene: TRBJ2-4; d_gene: TRBD2; CDR3aa: CASSYSPGLAGYIQYF; CDR3nt: TGTGCCAGCAGTTACTCCCCGGGACTAGCGGGTTACATTCAGTACTTC
v_gene: TRBV18; abundance: -; len: 16; j_gene: TRBJ1-1; d_gene: -; CDR3aa: CASSPQDGVENTEAFF; CDR3nt: TGTGCCAGCTCACCTCAAGATGGGGTAGAGAACACTGAAGCTTTCTTT
v_gene: TRBV3-1; abundance: many; len: 18; j_gene: TRBJ2-3; d_gene: TRBD2; CDR3aa: CASSQGETSGLSTDTQYF; CDR3nt: TGTGCCAGCAGCCAAGGGGAGACTAGCGGATTGAGCACAGATACGCAGTATTTT
v_gene: TRBV2; abundance: -; len: 12; j_gene: TRBJ2-7; d_gene: -; CDR3aa: CASGVEGLEQYF; CDR3nt: TGTGCCAGCGGGGTAGAGGGGCTCGAGCAGTACTTC
v_gene: TRBV7-2; abundance: few; len: 13; j_gene: TRBJ1-1; d_gene: -; CDR3aa: CASSLENVGEAFF; CDR3nt: TGTGCCAGCAGCTTAGAGAATGTAGGTGAAGCTTTCTTT
v_gene: TRBV4-1; abundance: once; len: 15; j_gene: TRBJ1-2; d_gene: -; CDR3aa: CASSQGRGDSYGYTF; CDR3nt: TGCGCCAGCAGCCAAGGGAGGGGGGATAGCTATGGCTACACCTTC
v_gene: TRBV20-1; abundance: few; len: 13; j_gene: TRBJ1-2; d_gene: -; CDR3aa: CSAGSLGRHGYTF; CDR3nt: TGCAGTGCTGGGTCCCTGGGACGTCATGGCTACACCTTC
v_gene: TRBV3-1; abundance: -; len: 12; j_gene: TRBJ1-3; d_gene: -; CDR3aa: CASSPRLDTIYF; CDR3nt: TGTGCCAGCAGCCCAAGACTGGACACCATATATTTT
v_gene: TRBV10-3; abundance: -; len: 13; j_gene: TRBJ2-7; d_gene: TRBD2; CDR3aa: CAIKSGEIYEQYF; CDR3nt: TGTGCCATCAAGAGCGGGGAGATCTACGAGCAGTACTTC
v_gene: TRBV14; abundance: -; len: 14; j_gene: TRBJ2-1; d_gene: -; CDR3aa: CASSPSGIYNEQFF; CDR3nt: TGTGCCAGCAGCCCATCGGGTATCTACAATGAGCAGTTCTTC
v_gene: TRBV25-1; abundance: once; len: 18; j_gene: TRBJ2-6; d_gene: -; CDR3aa: CASSPRDRTHSGANVLTF; CDR3nt: TGTGCCAGCAGTCCACGAGACAGGACCCACTCTGGGGCCAACGTCCTGACTTTC
v_gene: TRBV4-2; abundance: -; len: 14; j_gene: TRBJ1-1; d_gene: -; CDR3aa: CASSQDGGLTEAFF; CDR3nt: TGTGCCAGCAGCCAAGATGGGGGGCTCACTGAAGCTTTCTTT
v_gene: TRBV25-1; abundance: -; len: 15; j_gene: TRBJ1-2; d_gene: TRBD1; CDR3aa: CASSEGGQVNYGYTF; CDR3nt: TGTGCCAGCAGTGAAGGGGGACAGGTGAACTATGGCTACACCTTC
v_gene: TRBV5-1; abundance: -; len: 13; j_gene: TRBJ1-4; d_gene: -; CDR3aa: CASSWTAGEKLFF; CDR3nt: TGCGCCAGCAGCTGGACGGCAGGAGAAAAACTGTTTTTT
v_gene: TRBV15; abundance: -; len: 17; j_gene: TRBJ2-3; d_gene: TRBD2; CDR3aa: CATSRVRGGRPTDTQYF; CDR3nt: TGTGCCACCAGCAGAGTACGGGGGGGACGTCCCACAGATACGCAGTATTTT
v_gene: TRBV4-3; abundance: -; len: 16; j_gene: TRBJ2-1; d_gene: TRBD2; CDR3aa: CASSQLERGYYNEQFF; CDR3nt: TGCGCCAGCAGCCAACTCGAGCGGGGGTACTACAATGAGCAGTTCTTC
v_gene: TRBV7-9; abundance: -; len: 15; j_gene: TRBJ2-5; d_gene: -; CDR3aa: CASTRPVGPRETQYF; CDR3nt: TGTGCCAGCACCCGCCCGGTTGGGCCGCGGGAGACCCAGTACTTC
v_gene: TRBV20-1; abundance: many; len: 15; j_gene: TRBJ2-2; d_gene: -; CDR3aa: CSARDPSGKAGELFF; CDR3nt: TGCAGTGCTAGAGATCCGTCCGGGAAGGCCGGGGAGCTGTTTTTT
v_gene: TRBV5-1; abundance: -; len: 16; j_gene: TRBJ2-3; d_gene: TRBD2; CDR3aa: CASSLGPGTSGGAFDF; CDR3nt: TGCGCCAGCAGCTTGGGACCCGGGACTAGCGGGGGGGCCTTCGATTTT
v_gene: TRBV28; abundance: -; len: 12; j_gene: TRBJ1-6; d_gene: -; CDR3aa: CASRGLDSPLHF; CDR3nt: TGTGCCAGCCGGGGGTTGGATTCACCCCTCCACTTT
v_gene: TRBV3-1; abundance: few; len: 15; j_gene: TRBJ2-5; d_gene: -; CDR3aa: CASSQDGGPQETQYF; CDR3nt: TGTGCCAGCAGCCAGGACGGGGGGCCACAAGAGACCCAGTACTTC
v_gene: TRBV5-6; abundance: many; len: 16; j_gene: TRBJ2-3; d_gene: TRBD1; CDR3aa: CASSLVDRGPTDTQYF; CDR3nt: TGTGCCAGCAGCTTGGTGGACAGGGGGCCCACAGATACGCAGTATTTT